The 30 T cell receptor beta chains in this list originate from one sample, sequenced in a study of tumor and adjacent non-tumor tissue in lung cancer. A modified ARM-PCR protocol with three rounds of nested PCR amplified TCRbeta. MiXCR, applied by TCRdb to the multiplex PCR reads, yields one record per CDR3 protein. The data contain tens of thousands of distinct CDR3 sequences, 65% to 75% of them singletons. RNA was extracted from bulk tissue without any cell sorting. More than 3 cm separated this lung sample from the edge of the tumor. Sequenced: distant non-tumor lung tissue. These receptor sequences come from a woman aged 45 to 65 with non-small cell lung cancer.

This rearrangement joins TRBV5-5 to TRBJ2-5, with D uncertain. The ends were cut back, 2 bases at V and 3 bases at J, with 14 bases in the middle. The CDR3 is 15 residues long. Germline V CDR1 and CDR2: SGHKS, YYEKEE (reference sequence). The DNA for the CDR3 is TGTGCCAGCAGCTTAATGGCAATTAATAAAGAGACCCAGTACTTC. This codes for CASSLMAINKETQYF.

This clonotype was detected once. Being one base from a much bigger clone, this may be a read error. V is TRBV13 and J is TRBJ2-1; no reliable D call. This CDR3 contains 13 residues. CDR1 PRHDT and CDR2 FYEKMQ come from the germline V gene (reference sequence). CDR3 region: CASSSPGYNEHFF. In DNA, the CDR3 is TGTGCCAGCAGCTCCCCCGGCTACAATGAGCACTTCTTC. The full variable domain, with the rest looked up from reference TRBV13 and TRBJ2-1, is AAGVIQSPRHLIKEKRETATLKCYPIPRHDTVYWYQQGPGQDPQFLISFYEKMQSDKGSIPDRFSAQQFSDYHSELNMSSLELGDSALYFCASSSPGYNEHFFGPGTRLTVL.

About this clonotype: A much larger clone is a single base away; this may be a read error. This sequence joins TRBV10-3 and TRBJ2-3; D possibly matches TRBD1 or TRBD2 (5 bases each). The CDR3 totals 13 residues. Trimming stripped 6 bases from V and 4 bases from J, with 11 bases between. Germline CDR1 and CDR2: ENHRY and SYGVKD. The CDR3 loop reads CAIRIEGSDTQYF. DNA for the CDR3: TGTGCCATCAGGATAGAGGGGTCAGATACGCAGTATTTT.

There are a few counts of this clonotype. The rearrangement links TRBV6-5 to TRBJ2-1, with TRBD2 identical over 11 bases. The length of the CDR3 is 15 residues. Germline trimming cut 6 bases from V and 11 bases from J; bases unmatched to any gene: 12. Germline V lookup: CDR1 MNHEY, CDR2 SVGAGI. The CDR3: CASSVVAGGLNKQFF. The DNA of the CDR3 is TGTGCCAGCAGCGTGGTAGCGGGAGGGCTTAATAAGCAGTTCTTC.

This clonotype was found once. This chain joins TRBV5-1 and TRBJ1-1; D gene uncertain. The CDR3 sequence is 14 residues long. Looked up from germline, CDR1 is SGHRS and CDR2 is YFSETQ. V dropped 1 base and J dropped 8 bases, with 15 bases sitting between them. This CDR3 is CASSLTSQPSEAFF. CDR3 DNA sequence: TGCGCCAGCAGCTTGACTTCGCAACCGTCGGAAGCTTTCTTT. Full variable domain (rest looked up from reference TRBV5-1 and TRBJ1-1): KAGVTQTPRYLIKTRGQQVTLSCSPISGHRSVSWYQQTPGQGLQFLFEYFSETQRNKGNFPGRFSGRQFSNSRSEMNVSTLELGDSALYLCASSLTSQPSEAFFGQGTRLTVV.

A remark on this clonotype: A read error may be the cause here, since a much bigger clone is one base away. The J gene is TRBJ1-2, the V gene TRBV4-3; D remains ambiguous. This CDR3 is built from 17 residues. V was clipped by 4 bases and J by 0 bases, with 18 bases between them. The germline CDR1 and CDR2 sequences are LGHNA and YSLEER. CDR3 amino acids: CASSPEAARSPNYGYTF. Written as DNA, the CDR3 is TGCGCCAGCAGCCCCGAAGCTGCGAGGTCTCCTAACTATGGCTACACCTTC.

V usage is TRBV5-1 and J usage is TRBJ1-1; TRBD1 agrees at 7 bases. Looked up from germline, CDR1 is SGHRS and CDR2 is YFSETQ. After removal of 6 bases from V and 4 bases from J, the junction contained 18 bases not matched to a gene. This CDR3 contains 17 residues. The CDR3 loop reads CASTLTTGEAIVTEAFF. CDR3 bases: TGCGCCAGCACCTTAACTACAGGGGAGGCAATTGTCACTGAAGCTTTCTTT.

On this clonotype itself: Possible read error: a much larger clone is one base away. The V and J genes are TRBV4-1 and TRBJ2-3; D might be TRBD1 or TRBD2, each matching 6 bases. The CDR3 length is 13 residues. Trimming took off 1 base at V and 8 bases at J, with 10 bases between the two ends. Germline values: CDR1 MGHRA, CDR2 YSYEKL. The DNA of the CDR3 is TGCGCCAGCAGCCAAGCGGGGGCAGGTACGCAGTATTTT. It yields the protein CASSQAGAGTQYF.

This clonotype has at least ten counts. The gene calls are TRBV4-3 and TRBJ2-6; TRBD2 matches 7 bases. Unmatched junction bases numbered 12, after V lost 4 bases and J lost 0 bases. Germline CDR1 and CDR2: LGHNA and YSLEER. The CDR3 consists of 19 residues. CDR3 region: CASSPQGSGRFSGANVLTF. The CDR3 bases are TGCGCCAGCAGCCCTCAGGGTAGCGGGCGTTTCTCTGGGGCCAACGTCCTGACTTTC.

This clonotype came up a few times. An end of the junction does not agree with germline; a read error may underlie this. J is TRBJ2-1 and V is TRBV6-2 or TRBV6-3; weak D call: TRBD2 (5 bases). Per germline, CDR1 MNHEY and CDR2 SVGEGT. CDR3 length: 13 amino acids. CDR3 coding DNA: TGTACCAGCAGTTATTCGGGGTACAATGAGCAGTTCTTC. Translating it yields CTSSYSGYNEQFF.

This sequence joins TRBV12-3 or TRBV12-4 and TRBJ1-5, with D maybe TRBD1 (5 bases). The ends were cut back, 11 bases at V and 7 bases at J, with 18 bases in the middle. The CDR3 runs to 13 residues. CDR3 DNA sequence: TGTGCCGACAGTTCGACCAAGGGGCAGCCCCAGCATTTT. It specifies CADSSTKGQPQHF.

As for this clonotype: This may come from a read error, since a much larger clone is one base off. The rearrangement uses TRBV20-1 and TRBJ1-1, with D hard to call. Germline V gene data show CDR1 as DFQATT and CDR2 as SNEGSKA (reference sequence). The CDR3 covers 14 residues. Trimming pared 0 bases from V and 0 bases from J, leaving 8 bases between. Here the CDR3 reads CSARDNTMNTEAFF. The CDR3 DNA follows: TGCAGTGCTAGAGACAACACCATGAACACTGAAGCTTTCTTT.

For this clonotype: This may be a read error: a much more frequent sequence differs by one nucleotide. V and J are TRBV12-3 or TRBV12-4 and TRBJ2-7; 7 nucleotides match TRBD1. This CDR3 region has 15 residues. For the CDR3, the DNA is TGTGCCAGCAGTCCCCCGACAGGGTTGACCTACAAGCAGTACTTC. This gives the protein CASSPPTGLTYKQYF.

A remark on this clonotype: Compared with germline, one end of the junction differs, possibly owing to a read error. This rearrangement joins TRBV19 to TRBJ2-5, with D possibly matching TRBD2 (6 bases). Germline-derived CDR1 and CDR2 are LNHDA and SQIVND (reference sequence). The CDR3 is 14 residues long. This CDR3 reads CVSSAGPGGETQYF. The CDR3 nucleotides are TGTGTCAGTAGTGCGGGACCCGGAGGGGAGACCCAGTATTTC.

Notes on this clonotype: One junction end disagrees with the germline gene, perhaps due to a read error. The rearrangement joins TRBV7-9 to TRBJ2-2; D may be TRBD2 (5 bases). The CDR3 runs 9 residues. Per germline, CDR1 SEHNR and CDR2 FQNEAQ (reference sequence). Here the CDR3 DNA reads TGCGGGGTCACCGGGGAGCTGTTTTTT. Translated: CGVTGELFF.

This clonotype has more than one count but fewer than ten. A much larger clone lies one base from this, so it may be a read error. This sequence joins TRBV6-2 or TRBV6-3 and TRBJ2-1, with 13 bases aligning to TRBD2. Germline V gene sequence: CDR1 MNHEY, CDR2 SVGEGT. The CDR3 is 15 amino acids. After removal of 7 bases from V and 7 bases from J, the junction contained 7 bases not matched to a gene. CDR3 nucleotide sequence: TGTGCCAGCAACTCCGGACTAGCGGGAGTTAATGAGCAGTTCTTC. It codes for CASNSGLAGVNEQFF.

In its sample, this clonotype was seen many times. The CDR3 DNA reads TGTGCCAGCAAAACCGGACTAGCGGGAGGCGAGACCCAGTACTTC. It specifies CASKTGLAGGETQYF. The J gene is TRBJ2-5, the V gene TRBV6-5, with 14 nucleotides matching TRBD2. The CDR3 extends over 15 amino acids. Unmatched junction bases numbered 6, after V lost 7 bases and J lost 5 bases. The V gene's germline CDR1 is MNHEY and CDR2 SVGAGI.

Comment on this clonotype: This sequence may be a read error, since a much larger clone differs from it by one base. V and J are TRBV11-2 and TRBJ2-2; no firm D call. This CDR3 comprises 13 residues. Germline values: CDR1 SGHAT, CDR2 FQNNGV. The V end lost 8 bases, the J end lost 4 bases, and 11 bases lay between the germline ends. The CDR3 loop reads CASGYWFTGELFF. CDR3 DNA: TGTGCCAGCGGCTACTGGTTCACCGGGGAGCTGTTTTTT.

Comments on this clonotype: This may be a read error: a much more frequent sequence differs by one nucleotide. This chain links TRBV12-3 or TRBV12-4 with TRBJ2-2; the match to TRBD2 covers 14 bases. This CDR3 contains 15 residues. The CDR3 sequence: CTSRGLAGGAGELFF. The CDR3 nucleotides read TGTACCAGCAGAGGACTAGCGGGAGGAGCCGGGGAGCTGTTTTTT.

Note on this clonotype: The conserved closing phenylalanine or tryptophan is absent in this CDR3, likely reflecting a read error. Here the CDR3 reads CSARETGLAGEYEQYL. For the CDR3, the DNA is TGCAGTGCTAGAGAAACTGGACTAGCGGGAGAATACGAGCAGTACTTA. The chain uses TRBV20-1 and TRBJ2-7; TRBD2 matches at 13 bases. Germline CDR1 DFQATT, CDR2 SNEGSKA (reference sequence). The CDR3 is 16 amino acids. Trimming removed 0 bases from V and 4 bases from J; junction bases left unmatched: 6.

To note about this clonotype: A read error may explain this, as a much larger clone is one base away. The rearrangement uses TRBV6-2 or TRBV6-3 and TRBJ2-3; D possibly matches TRBD1 or TRBD2 (5 bases each). Germline loops: CDR1 MNHEY, CDR2 SVGEGT. This CDR3 has 14 residues. CDR3 DNA: TGTGTCAGCAGTAAATGGGACAGCACAGATACGCAGTATTTT. Amino acid sequence: CVSSKWDSTDTQYF.

About this clonotype itself: A much larger clone lies one base from this, so it may be a read error. The J gene is TRBJ2-1, the V gene TRBV6-2 or TRBV6-3; 7 bases are shared with TRBD2. There are 17 residues in the CDR3. V lost 2 bases, J lost 7 bases, and 14 bases stayed unmatched. CDR1 is MNHEY and CDR2 is SVGEGT in the germline V gene. The CDR3 sequence: CASSYAWSGKTTNEQFF. The CDR3 DNA reads TGTGCCAGCAGTTACGCATGGAGCGGGAAGACAACGAATGAGCAGTTCTTC.

This clonotype occurred once. A read error may be the cause here, since a much bigger clone is one base away. The V and J genes are TRBV12-3 or TRBV12-4 and TRBJ1-1, with TRBD1 as a possible D gene (5 bases). The CDR3 is made up of 13 amino acids. The CDR3 DNA reads TGTACCAGCAGTTCATCAGGGTATGGTGAAGCTTTCTTT. This codes for CTSSSSGYGEAFF.

This clonotype has just a few counts. One junction end disagrees with the germline gene, perhaps due to a read error. The chain uses TRBV10-1 and TRBJ2-1, with D possibly being TRBD1 (6 bases). This CDR3 comprises 17 residues. Germline values: CDR1 WNHNN, CDR2 SYGVQD (reference sequence). This chain's CDR3 is CASCPDSGFGGGYEQCF. The CDR3 DNA reads TGCGCCAGCTGTCCGGACAGCGGCTTTGGCGGTGGCTATGAGCAGTGCTTC.

Comment on this clonotype: This may be a read error, as it is one base from a much larger clone. The chain combines TRBV28 with TRBJ2-1; 10 bases are shared with TRBD2. This CDR3 is built from 14 residues. Germline assignment: CDR1 MDHEN and CDR2 SYDVKM. V gave up 7 bases and J gave up 6 bases; unmatched junction bases: 6. DNA for the CDR3: TGTGCCAGCAATTCCCTAGCGGGAGTCAATGAGCAGTTCTTC. Protein sequence: CASNSLAGVNEQFF. Full variable domain (missing parts from reference TRBV28 and TRBJ2-1): DVKVTQSSRYLVKRTGEKVFLECVQDMDHENMFWYRQDPGLGLRLIYFSYDVKMKEKGDIPEGYSVSREKKERFSLILESASTNQTSMYLCASNSLAGVNEQFFGPGTRLTVL.

The V gene is TRBV5-1, the J gene TRBJ2-7, with D perhaps matching TRBD1 (6 bases). Germline CDR1 SGHRS, CDR2 YFSETQ. Deletions cut 1 base from V and 4 bases from J, with 12 bases between. This CDR3 has 14 residues. The CDR3 spells CASSLTAGVYEQYF. CDR3 nucleotide sequence: TGCGCCAGCAGCTTGACCGCAGGGGTATACGAGCAGTACTTC.

In this sample, this clonotype turned up a few times. Germline is not matched at one junction end, which may reflect a read error. This rearrangement joins TRBV11-2 to TRBJ2-7, with D maybe TRBD2 (5 bases). Germline CDR1 SGHAT, CDR2 FQNNGV. The CDR3 is made up of 14 amino acids. CDR3 in DNA: TGTGCCAGCAGCTTACTAACGGGAAGGTACGAGCAATACTTC. It encodes CASSLLTGRYEQYF.

The table lists this clonotype with many counts. V is TRBV6-2 or TRBV6-3 and J is TRBJ2-5; 8 positions agree with TRBD2. With V trimmed by 7 bases and J by 3 bases, 4 bases remained unmatched. This CDR3 is built from 13 residues. Germline V gene sequence: CDR1 MNHEY, CDR2 SVGEGT. The CDR3 DNA follows: TGTGCCAGCAAGAACGGGGGGGAAGAGACCCAGTACTTC. Its translation: CASKNGGEETQYF.

Remarks on this clonotype: A much larger clone lies a single base off, so this may be a read error. The rearrangement links TRBV6-1 to TRBJ1-2, with D possibly matching TRBD1 (5 bases). The germline CDR1 and CDR2 sequences are MNHNS and SASEGT. Trimming cost V 7 bases and J 4 bases, with 16 bases left between them. This CDR3 spans 14 amino acids. The chain's CDR3 is CASNGGTATYGYTF. DNA of the CDR3: TGTGCCAGCAATGGTGGGACGGCTACCTATGGCTACACCTTC.

Note on this clonotype: This sequence may be a read error, since a much larger clone differs from it by one base. The chain is built from TRBV20-1 and TRBJ2-1; 9 bases are shared with TRBD2. Germline CDR1 reads DFQATT; CDR2 reads SNEGSKA (reference sequence). V shed 6 bases and J 3 bases; nucleotides not matched to a gene: 9. This CDR3 spans 15 amino acids. The CDR3 spells CSAIQSGRHYNEQFF. CDR3 nucleotides: TGCAGTGCAATACAGAGCGGGAGGCACTACAATGAGCAGTTCTTC.